This is a list of T cell receptor beta chains from one sample in a study of T cell responses to AZD1222 COVID-19 vaccine. TCRdb keeps only in-frame clones here, not all; method: immunoSEQ multiplex PCR. The profile shows around 35,000 clones, 70% to 90% of them singletons. Sequencing used peripheral blood, obtained 28 days after the second AZD1222 dose. The receptors were sampled from an adult who received the AZD1222 COVID-19 vaccine. CDR3s include the opening cysteine and the closing phenylalanine or tryptophan. The order of the fields is V gene, clone size, D gene, CDR3 length, J gene, CDR3 protein, CDR3 DNA. The D gene is left open where the match is weak. Clone size appears in some rows only: once, few, many, or a class for an expanded clone.

TRBV19	NA	NA	13	TRBJ2-5	CASSSQGFETQYF	TGTGCCAGTAGCTCCCAGGGCTTTGAGACCCAGTACTTC
TRBV27	NA	NA	13	TRBJ1-5	CASSRTLNQPQHF	TGTGCCAGCAGTCGCACCCTTAATCAGCCCCAGCATTTT
TRBV7-3	NA	TRBD2	14	TRBJ2-3	CASSSSGRAETQYF	TGTGCCAGCAGCTCTAGCGGCAGGGCGGAAACGCAGTATTTT
TRBV5-1	NA	TRBD1	16	TRBJ2-7	CASSLAGTGVPDEQYF	TGCGCCAGCAGCTTGGCCGGGACAGGGGTCCCTGACGAGCAGTACTTC
TRBV19	once	NA	15	TRBJ1-3	CASSMALFGGNTIYF	TGTGCCAGTAGTATGGCCCTTTTCGGAGGAAACACCATATATTTT
TRBV19	NA	NA	15	TRBJ2-3	CASSIEVQSTDTQYF	TGTGCCAGTAGTATAGAGGTACAGAGCACAGATACGCAGTATTTT
TRBV30	once	TRBD1	14	TRBJ1-2	CAWSDRGPFYGYTF	TGTGCCTGGAGTGACAGGGGGCCGTTTTATGGCTACACCTTC
TRBV18	NA	NA	13	TRBJ1-2	CASSSGYTDGYTF	TGTGCCAGCTCATCGGGCTATACGGATGGCTACACCTTC
TRBV9	NA	NA	15	TRBJ2-1	CASSVGLAVRGEQFF	TGTGCCAGCAGCGTAGGCTTAGCGGTGAGGGGTGAGCAGTTCTTC
TRBV11-2	once	NA	13	TRBJ2-7	CASSLDRAGEQYF	TGTGCCAGCAGCTTAGACAGGGCGGGAGAGCAGTACTTC
TRBV9	NA	NA	15	TRBJ1-1	CASSRAGRGNTEAFF	TGTGCCAGCAGTCGGGCGGGACGGGGGAACACTGAAGCTTTCTTT
TRBV19	NA	NA	14	TRBJ1-3	CASSIWGVGNTIYF	TGTGCCAGTAGTATCTGGGGGGTAGGAAACACCATATATTTT
TRBV6-6	NA	TRBD1	16	TRBJ2-3	CASSTPDRGYTDTQYF	TGTGCCAGCAGTACCCCGGACAGGGGGTACACAGATACGCAGTATTTT
TRBV5-1	NA	NA	15	TRBJ1-1	CASSYEGRRNTEAFF	TGCGCCAGCAGCTATGAGGGACGGAGGAACACTGAAGCTTTCTTT
TRBV5-1	NA	TRBD1	15	TRBJ2-7	CASSLGGTGTYEQYF	TGCGCCAGCAGCTTGGGGGGGACAGGGACCTACGAGCAGTACTTC
TRBV7-3	NA	NA	14	TRBJ2-1	CASSWLGGDDEQFF	TGTGCCAGCAGCTGGCTAGGTGGGGACGATGAGCAGTTCTTC
TRBV7-9	NA	NA	15	TRBJ2-3	CASSPGWGVADTQYF	TGTGCCAGCAGCCCGGGGTGGGGGGTCGCAGATACGCAGTATTTT